The subject of this entry is one TCR beta chain. Its antigen is not known. This specimen belongs to a study of T cell responses to AZD1222 COVID-19 vaccine. General observations from the study: Donors were largely white British and mainly female; clonal diversity was possibly underestimated.

Germline assignment: CDR1 LNHDA and CDR2 SQIVND (reference sequence). CDR3 size: 13 residues. The V and J ends lost 6 bases and 5 bases, in that order; junction bases with no gene match: 6. Assay: immunoSEQ multiplex PCR; the TCRdb copy retains only in-frame clones and omits some. The table lists about 130,000 clones, roughly 90% of them singletons. The receptor comes from an adult who received the AZD1222 COVID-19 vaccine. V gene TRBV19 combines with J gene TRBJ2-5; TRBD2 matches at 7 bases. The specimen was peripheral blood, collected 28 days after the second AZD1222 dose. CDR3 coding DNA: TGTGCCAGTAGCTTTGCGGGGGAGGAGACCCAGTACTTC. This translates into CASSFAGEETQYF.